These 14 T cell receptor beta chains were all obtained from the same sample, sequenced in a study of response to subunit inactivated influenza vaccine. MiXCR, run by TCRdb on the RT-PCR reads, gives a single entry per CDR3 protein. The sample yields fewer than 550,000 distinct CDR3 sequences, approximately 24% seen once. The source was CD4+ T cells sorted from PBMCs, collected 4 to 6 days after vaccination. The source is a man between 45 and 60 years old who received an inactivated influenza vaccine.

This clonotype was counted ten times or more. The J gene is TRBJ2-2, the V gene TRBV7-9; D is perhaps TRBD1 or TRBD2 (6 bases each). This CDR3 is built from 16 residues. Germline V gene data show CDR1 as SEHNR and CDR2 as FQNEAQ (reference sequence). V was shortened by 5 bases and J by 7 bases, with 20 bases between the two germline ends. CDR3 residues: CASSPGPGATGGELFF. CDR3 DNA: TGTGCCAGCAGCCCCGGGCCGGGGGCAACGGGCGGGGAGCTGTTTTTT.

V gene TRBV6-1 combines with J gene TRBJ2-7; D not resolved. The ends were cut back, 4 bases at V and 0 bases at J, with 7 bases in the middle. Per germline, CDR1 MNHNS and CDR2 SASEGT. The CDR3 totals 13 residues. In DNA form, the CDR3 reads TGTGCCAGCAGTGCCCAGGACTCCTACGAGCAGTACTTC. The encoded protein is CASSAQDSYEQYF.

Concerning this clonotype: At one end the junction does not follow the germline gene, possibly because of a read error. J is TRBJ2-4 and V is TRBV7-7, with a possible D match to TRBD1 (6 bases). Germline CDR1 is SSHAT and CDR2 is FNYEAQ (reference sequence). The CDR3 consists of 13 residues. CDR3 nucleotide sequence: TGTGCTAGCAGCCCTAAACAGGGTGGCATTCAGTACTTC. It translates to CASSPKQGGIQYF.

The chain employs TRBV10-2 and TRBJ2-1, with 12 bases aligning to TRBD1. Germline V gene lookup returns CDR1 WSHSY and CDR2 SAAADI. J was trimmed by 8 bases and V by 11 bases; bases with no gene match: 13. This CDR3 spans 15 amino acids. CDR3 in DNA: TGCGCCGGCGGTACCGGGACAGGGGGCTTCGATGAGCAGTTCTTC. Translating it yields CAGGTGTGGFDEQFF.

The V call is TRBV4-1, the J call TRBJ2-2; 7 bases map to TRBD1. The CDR3 length is 15 residues. V gave up 5 bases and J gave up 6 bases; unmatched junction bases: 9. The germline V gene encodes CDR1 MGHRA and CDR2 YSYEKL. CDR3 in amino acids: CASSSGQSWAGELFF. DNA for the CDR3: TGCGCCAGCAGCTCGGGACAGTCGTGGGCCGGGGAGCTGTTTTTT.

V usage is TRBV7-2 and J usage is TRBJ2-1, with 7 bases aligning to TRBD2. In germline, CDR1 is SGHTA, CDR2 FQGNSA. Trimming cost V 1 base and J 12 bases; bases outside gene matches: 6. The CDR3 is made up of 13 amino acids. DNA of the CDR3: TGTGCCAGCAGCTTAGGGGCGGGGAGGGGGCAGTTCTTC. Its protein is CASSLGAGRGQFF.

This chain links TRBV7-2 with TRBJ2-7, with D perhaps matching TRBD2 (5 bases). Germline values: CDR1 SGHTA, CDR2 FQGNSA. Trimming removed 5 bases from V and 3 bases from J, with 14 bases in between. CDR3 size: 14 residues. The CDR3 DNA reads TGTGCCAGCAGCCTCCCCGGGGTAGGCTACGAGCAGTACTTC. Amino acid sequence: CASSLPGVGYEQYF.

CDR3 sequence reads: CASSRGTIQETQYF. CDR3 DNA sequence: TGTGCCAGCAGCCGAGGGACCATCCAAGAGACCCAGTACTTC. V and J are TRBV6-2 or TRBV6-3 and TRBJ2-5; perhaps D is TRBD1 or TRBD2 (5 bases each). Germline loops: CDR1 MNHEY, CDR2 SVGEGT. Trimming took off 6 bases at V and 1 base at J, with 12 bases between the two ends. CDR3 length equals 14 residues.

The chain couples TRBV7-2 to TRBJ2-7; 7 bases line up with TRBD1. This CDR3 is built from 15 residues. Germline loops: CDR1 SGHTA, CDR2 FQGNSA. J gave up 0 bases and V 2 bases, and 4 bases lay outside the gene matches. CDR3 DNA sequence: TGTGCCAGCAGCTTATTGGGACAGAGCTCCTACGAGCAGTACTTC. This translates into CASSLLGQSSYEQYF.

This clonotype was picked up a small number of times. The V and J genes are TRBV6-1 and TRBJ2-7; the match to TRBD1 covers 10 bases. The germline V gene encodes CDR1 MNHNS and CDR2 SASEGT. The CDR3 has 15 residues. Trimming took 6 bases from V and 2 from J; bases not matched to a gene: 7. This chain's CDR3 is CASRQVGQGAYEQYF. The CDR3 coding sequence is TGTGCCAGCAGACAAGTCGGACAGGGGGCCTACGAGCAGTACTTC.

This clonotype has more than one count but fewer than ten. The genes are TRBV12-3 or TRBV12-4 and TRBJ2-4; D might be TRBD1 (6 bases). The length of the CDR3 is 15 residues. V was cut by 5 bases and J by 0 bases, with 11 bases left in between. CDR3 nucleotides: TGTGCCAGCAGTGACGGACAGCCAGCCAAAAACATTCAGTACTTC. It yields the protein CASSDGQPAKNIQYF.

The V and J genes are TRBV11-2 and TRBJ2-1; D unclear. Germline CDR1 SGHAT, CDR2 FQNNGV. V was cut by 0 bases and J by 5 bases, with 8 bases left in between. CDR3 size: 14 residues. This chain's CDR3 is CASSLDGRNNEQFF. CDR3 sequence (DNA): TGTGCCAGCAGCTTAGACGGTCGGAACAATGAGCAGTTCTTC.

This chain connects TRBV12-3 or TRBV12-4 to TRBJ1-1, with D perhaps matching TRBD1 (6 bases). V was shortened by 7 bases and J by 1 base, with 13 bases between the two germline ends. The CDR3 contains 14 residues. The CDR3 protein is CASIRPGQNTEAFF. CDR3 sequence (DNA): TGTGCCAGCATCAGACCGGGACAGAACACTGAAGCTTTCTTT.

With respect to this clonotype: This may arise from a read error, as a much more abundant clone is one base away. The chain is built from TRBV20-1 and TRBJ1-5, with D hard to call. Trimming took off 3 bases at V and 2 bases at J, with 11 bases between the two ends. CDR1 is DFQATT and CDR2 is SNEGSKA in the germline V gene (reference sequence). The CDR3 contains 14 residues. CDR3 protein: CSARPPWGNQPQHF. CDR3 sequence (DNA): TGCAGTGCTAGGCCCCCATGGGGCAATCAGCCCCAGCATTTT.